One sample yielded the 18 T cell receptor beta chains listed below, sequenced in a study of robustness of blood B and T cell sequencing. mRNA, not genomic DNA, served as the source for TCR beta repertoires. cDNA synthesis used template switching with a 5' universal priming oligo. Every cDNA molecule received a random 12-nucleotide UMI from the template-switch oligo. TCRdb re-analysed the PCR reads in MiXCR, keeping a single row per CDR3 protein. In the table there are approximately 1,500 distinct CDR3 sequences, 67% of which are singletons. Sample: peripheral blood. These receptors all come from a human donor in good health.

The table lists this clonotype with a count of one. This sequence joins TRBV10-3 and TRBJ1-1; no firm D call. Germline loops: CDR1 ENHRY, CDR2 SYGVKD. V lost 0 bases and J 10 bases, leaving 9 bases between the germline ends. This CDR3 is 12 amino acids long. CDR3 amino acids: CAISESRLGAFF. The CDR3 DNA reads TGTGCCATCAGTGAGTCACGATTGGGAGCTTTCTTT.

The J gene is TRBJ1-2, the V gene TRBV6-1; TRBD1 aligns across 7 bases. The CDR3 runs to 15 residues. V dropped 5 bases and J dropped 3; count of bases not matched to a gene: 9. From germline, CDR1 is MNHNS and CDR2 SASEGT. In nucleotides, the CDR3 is TGTGCCAGCAGTCTCGACCGGGACAGTGACTATGGCTACACCTTC. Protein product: CASSLDRDSDYGYTF.

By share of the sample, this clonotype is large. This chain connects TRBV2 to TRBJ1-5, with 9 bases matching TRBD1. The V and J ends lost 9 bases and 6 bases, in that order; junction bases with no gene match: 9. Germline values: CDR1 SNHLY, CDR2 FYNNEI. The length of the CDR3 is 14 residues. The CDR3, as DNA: TGTGCCAGTATCCCGGGACAGGGAGGTCAGCCCCAGCATTTT. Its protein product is CASIPGQGGQPQHF.

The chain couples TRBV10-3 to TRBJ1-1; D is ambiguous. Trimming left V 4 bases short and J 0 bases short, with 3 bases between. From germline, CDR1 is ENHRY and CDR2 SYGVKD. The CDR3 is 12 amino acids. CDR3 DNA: TGTGCCATCAGTGGGGTGAACACTGAAGCTTTCTTT. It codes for CAISGVNTEAFF.

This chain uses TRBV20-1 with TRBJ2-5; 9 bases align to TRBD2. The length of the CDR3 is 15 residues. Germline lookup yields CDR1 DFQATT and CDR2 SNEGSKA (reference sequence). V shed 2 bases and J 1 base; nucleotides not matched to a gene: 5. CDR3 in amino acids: CSARLAGATQETQYF. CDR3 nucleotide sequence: TGCAGTGCTAGATTAGCGGGGGCGACCCAAGAGACCCAGTACTTC.

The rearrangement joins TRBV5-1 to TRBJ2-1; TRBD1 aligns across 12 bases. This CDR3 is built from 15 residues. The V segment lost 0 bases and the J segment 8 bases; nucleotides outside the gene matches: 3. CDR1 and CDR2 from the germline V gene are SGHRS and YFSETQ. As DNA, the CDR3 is TGCGCCAGCAGCTTGGAGGGACAGGGGGCATATGAGCAGTTCTTC. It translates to CASSLEGQGAYEQFF.

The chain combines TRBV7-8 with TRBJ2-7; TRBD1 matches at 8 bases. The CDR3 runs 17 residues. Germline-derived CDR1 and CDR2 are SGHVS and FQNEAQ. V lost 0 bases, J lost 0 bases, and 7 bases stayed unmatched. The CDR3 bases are TGTGCCAGCAGCTTAGCCTTAACAGGGGGTGACTCCTACGAGCAGTACTTC. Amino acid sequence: CASSLALTGGDSYEQYF.

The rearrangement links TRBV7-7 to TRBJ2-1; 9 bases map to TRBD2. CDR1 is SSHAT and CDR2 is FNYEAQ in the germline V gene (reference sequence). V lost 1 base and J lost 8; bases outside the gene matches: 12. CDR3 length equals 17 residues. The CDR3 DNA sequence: TGTGCCAGCAGCTTAGATCCCCGCGGGGGGGGGAGCGATGAGCAGTTCTTC. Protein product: CASSLDPRGGGSDEQFF.

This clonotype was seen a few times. The CDR3 DNA reads TGCGCCAGCAGCTCCCGGATTCTAGCGGGGGGCACAGATACGCAGTATTTT. Protein: CASSSRILAGGTDTQYF. V usage is TRBV5-1 and J usage is TRBJ2-3, with 10 bases lining up with TRBD2. From germline, CDR1 is SGHRS and CDR2 YFSETQ. This CDR3 contains 17 residues. Trimming removed 3 bases from V and 1 base from J; junction bases left unmatched: 8.

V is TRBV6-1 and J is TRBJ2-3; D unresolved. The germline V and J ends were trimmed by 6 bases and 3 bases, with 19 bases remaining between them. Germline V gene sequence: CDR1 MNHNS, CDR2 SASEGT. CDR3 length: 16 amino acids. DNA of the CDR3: TGTGCCAGCAGGCCTAGTCTTCACCCTTTTACAGATACGCAGTATTTT. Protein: CASRPSLHPFTDTQYF.

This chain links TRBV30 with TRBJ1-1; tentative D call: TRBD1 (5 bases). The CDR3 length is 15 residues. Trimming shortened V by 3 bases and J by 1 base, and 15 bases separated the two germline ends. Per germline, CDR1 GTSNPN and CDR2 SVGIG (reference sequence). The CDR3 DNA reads TGTGCCTGGAGGGCCCCCTTTACAGGGAACACTGAAGCTTTCTTT. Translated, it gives CAWRAPFTGNTEAFF.

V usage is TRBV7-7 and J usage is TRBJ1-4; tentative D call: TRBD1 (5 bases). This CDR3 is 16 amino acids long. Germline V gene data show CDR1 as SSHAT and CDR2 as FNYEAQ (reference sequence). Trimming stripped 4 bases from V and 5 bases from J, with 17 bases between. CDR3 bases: TGTGCCAGCAGCTCCCTCTACAGGTCCCCAAATGAAAAACTGTTTTTT. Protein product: CASSSLYRSPNEKLFF.

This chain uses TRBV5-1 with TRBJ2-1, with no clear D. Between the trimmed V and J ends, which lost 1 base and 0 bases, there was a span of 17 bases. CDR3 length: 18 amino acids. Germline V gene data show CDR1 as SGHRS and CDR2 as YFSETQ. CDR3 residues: CASSLLNPDPFSYNEQFF. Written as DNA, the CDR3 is TGCGCCAGCAGCTTGTTGAATCCTGACCCGTTCTCCTACAATGAGCAGTTCTTC.

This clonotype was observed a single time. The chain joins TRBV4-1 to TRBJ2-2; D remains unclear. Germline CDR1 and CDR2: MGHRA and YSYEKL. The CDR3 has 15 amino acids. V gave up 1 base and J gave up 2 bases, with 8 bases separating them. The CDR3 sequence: CASSQVLPNTGELFF. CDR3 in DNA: TGCGCCAGCAGCCAAGTTCTACCTAACACCGGGGAGCTGTTTTTT.

CDR3 DNA: TGTGCCAGCAACCCTCGACAGGCACCTACGGGAACTGAAGCTTTCTTT. Its protein is CASNPRQAPTGTEAFF. This chain joins TRBV5-4 and TRBJ1-1, with D perhaps matching TRBD1 (6 bases). The CDR3 runs 16 residues. Germline CDR1 SGHNT, CDR2 YYREEE (reference sequence). Trimming stripped 6 bases from V and 5 bases from J, with 23 bases between.

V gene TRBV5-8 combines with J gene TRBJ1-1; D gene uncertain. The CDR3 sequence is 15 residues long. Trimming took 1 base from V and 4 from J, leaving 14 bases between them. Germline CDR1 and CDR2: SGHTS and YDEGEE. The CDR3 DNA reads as TGTGCCAGCAGCTTGATGGGCGGTGCTACCACTGAAGCTTTCTTT. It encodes CASSLMGGATTEAFF.

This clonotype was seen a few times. CDR3 in amino acids: CSVEAQDSLAKNIQYF. DNA for the CDR3: TGCAGCGTTGAAGCCCAGGACAGCTTGGCCAAAAACATTCAGTACTTC. The gene calls are TRBV29-1 and TRBJ2-4; a possible D gene is TRBD1 (6 bases). The CDR3 totals 16 residues. V lost 1 base to trimming and J lost 1 base, with 14 bases between them. Germline values: CDR1 SQVTM, CDR2 ANQGSEA.

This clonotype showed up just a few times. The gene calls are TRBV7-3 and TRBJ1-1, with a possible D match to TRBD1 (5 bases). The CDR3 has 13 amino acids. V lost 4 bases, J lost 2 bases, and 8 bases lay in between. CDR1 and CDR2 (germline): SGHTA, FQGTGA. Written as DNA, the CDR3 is TGTGCCAGCAGCTCGGACATTAACACTGAAGCTTTCTTT. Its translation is CASSSDINTEAFF.